A single T cell receptor beta chain is shown here with its context. Its antigen remains unidentified. This specimen comes from a study of shared clonotypes between healthy human individuals. General study findings and limits: Estimated clonotype richness was generally higher in naive than memory subsets.

Splitting the CD4+ cells yielded a CD45RA+ naive subset and a CD45RA-negative memory subset. The CDR3 spans 13 residues. CDR1 and CDR2 from the germline V gene are SGHDT and YYEEEE. V lost 1 base, J lost 6 bases, and 10 bases lay in between. The assay was run at deep level. TCRdb's table, derived via immunoSEQ multiplex PCR, lists solely in-frame clones and lacks some. The table includes 850,000 to 1,100,000 clones, about 72% detected once. The sequence derives from a man aged 18-30 years in good health. Some clones in this sample may be carry-over from other donors' samples. The chain uses TRBV5-6 and TRBJ1-2; a possible D gene is TRBD1 (5 bases). The specimen was memory CD4+ T cells from PBMCs. The sample's subset: CD45RA-negative fraction. The CDR3 DNA is TGTGCCAGCAGCTTGTTGCCAGGGAATGGCTACACCTTC. Its translation is CASSLLPGNGYTF.